Shown below are 3 T cell receptor beta chains from a single sample sequenced in a study of blood T cell repertoires in COVID-19. This table comes from immunoSEQ multiplex PCR, and its TCRdb copy is limited to in-frame clones, with some not included. This table has about 250,000 clones, about 87% appearing once. The sequencing sample was made of peripheral blood. The receptors derive from a woman younger than 45 with COVID-19, enrolled during active disease.

This clone appeared a few times. The genes are TRBV23-1 and TRBJ2-3, with 7 bases aligning to TRBD2. TRBV23-1 is given ORF status, its function remaining uncertain. The CDR3 is 12 amino acids. V was pared by 6 bases and J by 7 bases, with 4 bases of the junction left unmatched. The CDR3 DNA sequence: TGCGCCAGCAGCGCCGGGGGGAATACGCAGTATTTT. Translating it yields CASSAGGNTQYF.

V is TRBV2 and J is TRBJ1-1; D gene unclear. Trimming left V 11 bases short and J 2 bases short, with 15 bases between. This CDR3 has 13 residues. Germline loops: CDR1 SNHLY, CDR2 FYNNEI. The DNA of the CDR3 is TGTGCCCCTCCACAGTGGGCAAACACTGAAGCTTTCTTT. This gives the protein CAPPQWANTEAFF.

The V call is TRBV18, the J call TRBJ1-1, with a possible D match to TRBD1 (5 bases). Trimming left V 2 bases short and J 5 bases short, with 15 bases between. Germline loops: CDR1 KGHSH, CDR2 LQKENI. This CDR3 is built from 15 residues. The CDR3 DNA reads TGTGCCAGCTCACCAGGTGGAGCCGGGGGGACTGAAGCTTTCTTT. Its protein product is CASSPGGAGGTEAFF. Full variable domain (rest looked up from reference TRBV18 and TRBJ1-1): NAGVMQNPRHLVRRRGQEARLRCSPMKGHSHVYWYRQLPEEGLKFMVYLQKENIIDESGMPKERFSAEFPKEGPSILRIQQVVRGDSAAYFCASSPGGAGGTEAFFGQGTRLTVV.